Below are 13 T cell receptor beta chains sequenced from a single sample in a study of T cell changes during pregnancy in multiple sclerosis. The assay was immunoSEQ multiplex PCR, and TCRdb's table has in-frame clones only and misses some. Here the sample spans about 22,000 clones, roughly nine tenths being singletons. The specimen comprised CD4+ T cells from peripheral blood mononuclear cells, sampled in the third trimester of pregnancy. These receptors all come from a female donor in good health, enrolled as a control in a pregnancy study.

J is TRBJ2-2 and V is TRBV10-3; D possibly corresponds to TRBD1 (5 bases). Germline lookup yields CDR1 ENHRY and CDR2 SYGVKD. The CDR3 totals 15 residues. V lost 4 bases and J lost 3, with 12 bases in between. CDR3 residues: CAISGVGRDTGELFF. CDR3 nucleotides: TGTGCCATCAGTGGGGTCGGCAGGGACACCGGGGAGCTGTTTTTT.

The chain couples TRBV2 to TRBJ2-7; 7 bases are shared with TRBD2. The CDR3 is made up of 13 amino acids. With 4 bases clipped from V and 5 bases from J, the junction kept 5 bases outside the gene matches. Looked up from germline, CDR1 is SNHLY and CDR2 is FYNNEI. The CDR3 bases are TGTGCCAGCAGTGGGACTAGGGGCGACGAGCAGTACTTC. As protein: CASSGTRGDEQYF.

The chain links TRBV7-9 to TRBJ2-1, with 7 bases matching TRBD2. Looked up from germline, CDR1 is SEHNR and CDR2 is FQNEAQ (reference sequence). The ends lost 0 bases at V and 10 bases at J; junction bases unmatched: 3. The CDR3 contains 13 residues. The CDR3 protein is CASSLAGGGEQFF. CDR3 nucleotides: TGTGCCAGCAGCTTAGCGGGGGGAGGGGAGCAGTTCTTC.

The chain employs TRBV7-9 and TRBJ1-1; possibly TRBD1 for D (6 bases). This CDR3 contains 14 residues. Germline V gene data show CDR1 as SEHNR and CDR2 as FQNEAQ (reference sequence). V was cut by 2 bases and J by 1 base, with 8 bases left in between. The CDR3 sequence: CASSLHRENTEAFF. CDR3 sequence (DNA): TGTGCCAGCAGCTTACACAGGGAGAACACTGAAGCTTTCTTT. The full variable domain, completed using reference TRBV7-9 and TRBJ1-1, is DTGVSQNPRHKITKRGQNVTFRCDPISEHNRLYWYRQTLGQGPEFLTYFQNEAQLEKSRLLSDRFSAERPKGSFSTLEIQRTEQGDSAMYLCASSLHRENTEAFFGQGTRLTVV.

The gene calls are TRBV6-1 and TRBJ2-7; 8 nucleotides line up with TRBD1. CDR1 and CDR2 (germline): MNHNS, SASEGT. The CDR3 spans 14 residues. V shed 7 bases, J shed 2 bases, and the junction held 7 bases outside the gene matches. For the CDR3, the DNA is TGTGCCAGCAACCGGGACAGGAGAACCTACGAGCAGTACTTC. Protein product: CASNRDRRTYEQYF.

J is TRBJ2-7 and V is TRBV11-2; TRBD2 matches 8 bases. The CDR3 length is 14 residues. Germline loops: CDR1 SGHAT, CDR2 FQNNGV. V was clipped by 2 bases and J by 5 bases; unmatched bases: 5. CDR3 residues: CASSLPGLEHEQYF. DNA of the CDR3: TGTGCCAGCAGCTTACCGGGACTAGAGCACGAGCAGTACTTC.

Remarks on this clone: This sample includes further DNA sequences coding for the same CDR3. The chain has TRBV7-3 and TRBJ2-3; weak D call: TRBD2 (6 bases). The V gene's germline CDR1 is SGHTA and CDR2 FQGTGA. The CDR3 consists of 15 residues. Trimming removed 2 bases at V and 1 base at J, with 10 bases between. CDR3 DNA: TGTGCCAGCAGCTTATCGGGGGTGGGCACAGATACGCAGTATTTT. This gives the protein CASSLSGVGTDTQYF.

This rearrangement joins TRBV5-8 to TRBJ1-6, with D maybe TRBD1 (5 bases). Germline-derived CDR1 and CDR2 are SGHTS and YDEGEE. CDR3 size: 15 residues. Trimming stripped 0 bases from V and 14 bases from J, with 18 bases between. This chain's CDR3 is CASSLEGALIRSLHF. In nucleotides, the CDR3 is TGTGCCAGCAGCTTGGAAGGGGCACTAATTAGGTCCCTCCACTTT.

This chain connects TRBV5-5 to TRBJ2-3; 12 bases map to TRBD2. V was clipped by 4 bases and J by 4 bases; unmatched bases: 4. Germline lookup yields CDR1 SGHKS and CDR2 YYEKEE (reference sequence). This CDR3 contains 15 residues. The CDR3 loop reads CASSLAGGPPDTQYF. CDR3 in DNA: TGTGCCAGCAGCCTAGCGGGGGGGCCCCCAGATACGCAGTATTTT.

This chain uses TRBV10-3 with TRBJ2-5, with unresolved D. This CDR3 comprises 14 residues. Between the trimmed V and J ends, which lost 3 bases and 2 bases, there was a span of 10 bases. Germline CDR1 reads ENHRY; CDR2 reads SYGVKD. CDR3: CAISEGGSQETQYF. CDR3 in DNA: TGTGCCATCAGTGAAGGCGGCAGTCAAGAGACCCAGTACTTC.

J is TRBJ1-5 and V is TRBV19, with D perhaps TRBD1 (5 bases). This CDR3 is built from 11 residues. Germline V gives CDR1 LNHDA, CDR2 SQIVND (reference sequence). V was pared by 3 bases and J by 11 bases, with 8 bases between. The CDR3 protein is CASSIKGTQHF. The CDR3 DNA follows: TGTGCCAGTAGTATCAAGGGGACCCAGCATTTT.

This chain uses TRBV2 with TRBJ2-5; D is undetermined. The J call is uncertain, as TRBJ2-7 better fits the DNA end. This CDR3 is built from 13 residues. Per the germline V gene, CDR1 is SNHLY and CDR2 is FYNNEI. The CDR3: CASSKPFDYEQYF. Written as DNA, the CDR3 is TGTGCCAGCAGTAAGCCGTTCGACTACGAGCAGTACTTC.

The chain uses TRBV7-9 and TRBJ2-1; 7 positions match TRBD2. The V and J ends lost 10 bases and 7 bases, in that order; junction bases with no gene match: 13. CDR1 SEHNR and CDR2 FQNEAQ come from the germline V gene (reference sequence). CDR3 length: 14 residues. The CDR3: CAIKGLAEPNEQFF. As DNA, the CDR3 is TGTGCCATCAAGGGGCTAGCGGAACCTAATGAGCAGTTCTTC.